These T cell receptor beta chains were read from a single sample in a study of memory CD4+ T cells and cytomegalovirus serostatus. The repertoire was sequenced with immunoSEQ multiplex PCR; TCRdb's copy has only in-frame clones and lacks some. The repertoire holds under 55,000 clones, about four fifths seen once, with about 1.3% in the top ten. The sequenced material came from memory CD4+ T cells from blood. The receptor source for this set is an adult in good health and CMV-seropositive. Each CDR3 is given with its conserved first and last residue.

CDR3: CASSAHIGNEQYF
V: TRBV7-9

CDR3: CASSEYWEGAGEQYF
V: TRBV25-1

CDR3: CASSLWQPSNTGELFF
V: TRBV28

CDR3: CASSPGLSYEQYF
V: TRBV18

CDR3: CASSSGAVITYEQYF
V: TRBV7-2

CDR3: CASSLRQGSADTIYF
V: TRBV4-1

CDR3: CASSGGGETQYF
V: TRBV27

CDR3: CASSDLPGTPQHF
V: TRBV6-1

CDR3: CASSHSAGVESYEQYF
V: TRBV4-2

CDR3: CASSYRAWGAGGQETQYF
V: TRBV7-2

CDR3: CASSLGRGSYGYTF
V: TRBV7-2

CDR3: CASSSTQGTETQYF
V: TRBV11-2

CDR3: CASSHLGGGGPTEAFF
V: TRBV4-3

CDR3: CASSLASGGTDTQYF
V: TRBV7-2

CDR3: CASSLKGPGVGNTIYF
V: TRBV28

CDR3: CASSGSGTPVANYGYTF
V: TRBV5-4

CDR3: CASSVDQGRTNEKLFF
V: TRBV9

CDR3: CASSGSGVNYGYTF
V: TRBV2

CDR3: CASSDPPLQGGNEQFF
V: TRBV10-2

CDR3: CASSHRDYTDTQYF
V: TRBV7-2

CDR3: CASSLLAGQETQYF
V: TRBV5-8

CDR3: CSGGVGQGSTEAFF
V: TRBV29-1

CDR3: CASSKAAAGGWNEQFF
V: TRBV21-1

CDR3: CAWSPLSGSHYEQYF
V: TRBV30

CDR3: CASRAVRNQPQHF
V: TRBV19

CDR3: CASSPLGQPLNTGELFF
V: TRBV7-2

CDR3: CASSFAARDYGYTF
V: TRBV6-5

CDR3: CASSDIGQGAGELFF
V: TRBV7-8